A single sample gave rise to the 29 T cell receptor beta chains below, sequenced in a study of neurological immune-mediated disorders. A single record per CDR3 protein comes from TCRdb applying MiXCR to the 5' RACE reads. The table has 43,000 or so distinct CDR3 sequences, approximately 13% seen once. The time point: longitudinal time-point 3. The sample consisted of PBMCs. All receptors come from a man aged 25-45 years in good health.

This clonotype showed up many times. The chain joins TRBV6-2 or TRBV6-3 to TRBJ2-7, with 8 nucleotides matching TRBD2. CDR1 and CDR2 from the germline V gene are MNHEY and SVGEGT. V dropped 0 bases and J dropped 1; count of bases not matched to a gene: 8. This CDR3 is built from 17 residues. DNA for the CDR3: TGTGCCAGCAGTTACTCGCCACTTAGCGGGATATCCTACGAGCAGTACTTC. Translation: CASSYSPLSGISYEQYF.

This clonotype was recorded at least ten times. This chain uses TRBV5-8 with TRBJ2-5; 7 nucleotides agree with TRBD2. From germline, CDR1 is SGHTS and CDR2 YDEGEE. Losses at the gene ends were 4 bases for V and 5 bases for J; bases not matched to a gene: 20. The CDR3 is 18 amino acids. The CDR3 bases are TGTGCCAGCAGCATCGACAGAGTAGGAGCGGGAAAAGCGGAGACCCAGTACTTC. Amino acid sequence: CASSIDRVGAGKAETQYF.

The chain employs TRBV7-2 and TRBJ2-6; a possible D gene is TRBD2 (6 bases). Between the trimmed V and J ends, which lost 8 bases and 1 base, there was a span of 18 bases. Germline V CDR1 and CDR2: SGHTA, FQGNSA. The CDR3 contains 17 residues. DNA of the CDR3: TGTGCCAGCCGGATGGGCGGGACTGGGTCTGGGGCCAACGTCCTGACTTTC. This translates into CASRMGGTGSGANVLTF.

This clonotype was recorded at least ten times. The rearrangement uses TRBV9 and TRBJ2-5; TRBD2 matches at 11 bases. Germline V lookup: CDR1 SGDLS, CDR2 YYNGEE. The junction had 6 bases not matched to a gene; V was cut back by 3 bases and J by 5 bases. The CDR3 spans 15 residues. The CDR3 DNA reads TGTGCCAGCAGCGGTAGCGGGAGGGCCCTGGAGACCCAGTACTTC. This translates into CASSGSGRALETQYF.

At least ten counts were recorded for this clonotype. The rearrangement uses TRBV7-2 and TRBJ2-1; 12 bases match TRBD2. The J segment lost 4 bases and the V segment lost 5 bases, leaving 15 bases of the junction unmatched. CDR1 and CDR2 from the germline V gene are SGHTA and FQGNSA. The CDR3 has 19 residues. This chain's CDR3 is CASSPRDRQTSGRYNEQFF. CDR3 coding DNA: TGTGCCAGCAGCCCCCGGGACAGGCAGACTAGCGGGAGATACAATGAGCAGTTCTTC.

This clonotype came up many times. The chain carries TRBV10-3 and TRBJ2-7, with 8 bases aligning to TRBD1. Germline CDR1 ENHRY, CDR2 SYGVKD. Trimming took 6 bases from V and 3 from J; bases not matched to a gene: 4. The CDR3 length is 13 residues. The CDR3 nucleotides are TGTGCCATCAGCCAGGACAGGGACTACGAGCAGTACTTC. It yields the protein CAISQDRDYEQYF.

This clonotype was seen at least ten times. J is TRBJ2-7 and V is TRBV7-2; D call uncertain. The V and J ends lost 1 base and 9 bases respectively, with 13 bases between them. The CDR3 covers 13 residues. Germline CDR1 is SGHTA and CDR2 is FQGNSA. The CDR3 loop is CASSLVSDPGQYF. For the CDR3, the DNA is TGTGCCAGCAGCTTAGTTTCCGACCCGGGGCAGTACTTC.

This clonotype has only a few counts. The chain has TRBV6-1 and TRBJ1-5, with 7 bases fitting TRBD1. V lost 3 bases and J lost 4; bases outside the gene matches: 6. CDR1 is MNHNS and CDR2 is SASEGT in the germline V gene. The CDR3 is made up of 15 amino acids. CDR3 residues: CASSDQDRINQPQHF. The DNA of the CDR3 is TGTGCCAGCAGTGATCAGGACAGGATAAATCAGCCCCAGCATTTT.

J is TRBJ1-1 and V is TRBV5-6; D unclear. The germline CDR1 and CDR2 sequences are SGHDT and YYEEEE. The V gene lost 9 bases and the J gene lost 10 bases, with 19 bases spanning the gap. CDR3 length equals 12 residues. The chain's CDR3 is CAISSPAGLAFF. As DNA, the CDR3 is TGTGCCATTAGCTCCCCAGCTGGCCTAGCTTTCTTT. Supplemented by reference TRBV5-6 and TRBJ1-1, the full variable domain reads DAGVTQSPTHLIKTRGQQVTLRCSPKSGHDTVSWYQQALGQGPQFIFQYYEEEERQRGNFPDRFSGHQFPNYSSELNVNALLLGDSALYLCAISSPAGLAFFGQGTRLTVV.

The CDR3 region is CASSLGGQGLQPQHF. Written as DNA, the CDR3 is TGTGCCAGCAGCTTAGGGGGACAGGGCCTTCAGCCCCAGCATTTT. The rearrangement joins TRBV7-8 to TRBJ1-5; 9 bases are a match to TRBD1. Germline assignment: CDR1 SGHVS and CDR2 FQNEAQ. Losses at the gene ends were 1 base for V and 6 bases for J; bases not matched to a gene: 4. This CDR3 region has 15 residues.

There are many counts of this clonotype. The chain employs TRBV7-9 and TRBJ2-5; TRBD2 agrees at 10 bases. V dropped 1 base and J dropped 1; count of bases not matched to a gene: 12. Germline loops: CDR1 SEHNR, CDR2 FQNEAQ (reference sequence). The length of the CDR3 is 19 residues. CDR3 amino acids: CASSLGGASGRRSQETQYF. CDR3 nucleotide sequence: TGTGCCAGCAGCTTAGGAGGGGCTAGCGGGAGACGGTCCCAAGAGACCCAGTACTTC.

In its sample, this clonotype was seen many times. This chain uses TRBV5-1 with TRBJ2-5; 7 bases fit TRBD1. Trimming cost V 6 bases and J 0 bases; bases outside gene matches: 5. Germline V gene data show CDR1 as SGHRS and CDR2 as YFSETQ. The CDR3 loop spans 14 amino acids. CDR3 residues: CASTPGQNQETQYF. CDR3 nucleotides: TGCGCCAGCACACCGGGACAGAACCAAGAGACCCAGTACTTC.

This clonotype was detected ten times or more. This chain joins TRBV5-1 and TRBJ2-5; perhaps D is TRBD1 or TRBD2 (6 bases each). Germline V gene data show CDR1 as SGHRS and CDR2 as YFSETQ. The CDR3 extends over 16 amino acids. Deletions cut 0 bases from V and 5 bases from J, with 17 bases between. The CDR3 region is CASSLAAAGAGETQYF. CDR3 in DNA: TGCGCCAGCAGCTTGGCCGCCGCAGGGGCGGGGGAGACCCAGTACTTC. Together with reference TRBV5-1 and TRBJ2-5, the CDR3 gives the full variable domain: KAGVTQTPRYLIKTRGQQVTLSCSPISGHRSVSWYQQTPGQGLQFLFEYFSETQRNKGNFPGRFSGRQFSNSRSEMNVSTLELGDSALYLCASSLAAAGAGETQYFGPGTRLLVL.

This clonotype was found many times. The V and J genes are TRBV11-2 and TRBJ2-2; D assignment may be TRBD1 or TRBD2 (5 bases each). The CDR3 is 12 residues long. From germline, CDR1 is SGHAT and CDR2 FQNNGV. Trimming pared 3 bases from V and 6 bases from J, leaving 5 bases between. The CDR3 sequence: CASSLGAGELFF. The CDR3 DNA follows: TGTGCCAGCAGCTTGGGGGCCGGGGAGCTGTTTTTT.

This clonotype was observed at least ten times. The chain couples TRBV20-1 to TRBJ2-2; TRBD2 agrees at 9 bases. Per the germline V gene, CDR1 is DFQATT and CDR2 is SNEGSKA (reference sequence). The V and J ends lost 4 bases and 0 bases, in that order; junction bases with no gene match: 12. The CDR3 spans 18 residues. The CDR3 sequence: CSAITPLAGKANTGELFF. The CDR3 DNA reads TGCAGTGCTATTACCCCGCTAGCGGGAAAGGCGAACACCGGGGAGCTGTTTTTT.

This clonotype was counted many times. The chain carries TRBV20-1 and TRBJ2-7, with 11 positions matching TRBD2. CDR1 and CDR2 (germline): DFQATT, SNEGSKA (reference sequence). The V gene end was trimmed by 3 bases and the J gene end by 3 bases; junction bases not matched to a gene: 4. The CDR3 has 14 amino acids. For the CDR3, the DNA is TGCAGTGCTAGTGCCGGGACTAGCGGCTACGAGCAGTACTTC. Amino acid sequence: CSASAGTSGYEQYF.

This clonotype was counted between two and nine times. This rearrangement joins TRBV18 to TRBJ2-1, with D perhaps assigned TRBD1 or TRBD2 (5 bases each). Trimming cost V 0 bases and J 2 bases, with 14 bases left between them. CDR3 length: 17 amino acids. Germline V lookup: CDR1 KGHSH, CDR2 LQKENI. The CDR3 protein is CASSPPSRGGTYNEQFF. CDR3 in DNA: TGTGCCAGCTCACCACCGTCGAGGGGTGGCACCTACAATGAGCAGTTCTTC.

This clonotype was seen a few times. The genes are TRBV5-1 and TRBJ2-1; 12 bases fit TRBD2. Trimming took 4 bases from V and 4 from J; bases not matched to a gene: 15. Germline CDR1 and CDR2: SGHRS and YFSETQ. This CDR3 comprises 19 residues. This chain's CDR3 is CASSLTGLAGPRAYNEQFF. CDR3 nucleotides: TGCGCCAGCAGCCTTACGGGACTAGCGGGTCCCCGGGCTTACAATGAGCAGTTCTTC. Full variable domain (missing parts from reference TRBV5-1 and TRBJ2-1): KAGVTQTPRYLIKTRGQQVTLSCSPISGHRSVSWYQQTPGQGLQFLFEYFSETQRNKGNFPGRFSGRQFSNSRSEMNVSTLELGDSALYLCASSLTGLAGPRAYNEQFFGPGTRLTVL.

This clonotype was detected ten times or more. The rearrangement joins TRBV7-2 to TRBJ2-2; possible D gene TRBD1, 6 bases. The CDR3 is 15 amino acids. Per germline, CDR1 SGHTA and CDR2 FQGNSA. Trimming removed 4 bases from V and 6 bases from J, with 15 bases in between. For the CDR3, the DNA is TGTGCCAGCAGCTCCGAGCGTCCAGGGGCCGGGGAGCTGTTTTTT. It yields the protein CASSSERPGAGELFF. The variable domain in full, completed from reference TRBV7-2 and TRBJ2-2, reads GAGVSQSPSNKVTEKGKDVELRCDPISGHTALYWYRQSLGQGLEFLIYFQGNSAPDKSGLPSDRFSAERTGGSVSTLTIQRTQQEDSAVYLCASSSERPGAGELFFGEGSRLTVL.

This clonotype was counted at least ten times. The gene calls are TRBV29-1 and TRBJ2-2, with D tentatively TRBD2 (5 bases). Between the trimmed V and J ends, which lost 4 bases and 6 bases, there was a span of 6 bases. The CDR3 covers 11 residues. Per the germline V gene, CDR1 is SQVTM and CDR2 is ANQGSEA. CDR3 protein: CSVGGPGELFF. The CDR3 coding sequence is TGCAGCGTTGGAGGGCCCGGGGAGCTGTTTTTT.

In this sample, this clonotype turned up many times. V usage is TRBV7-2 and J usage is TRBJ2-7, with 7 bases matching TRBD2. This CDR3 contains 15 residues. The V gene's germline CDR1 is SGHTA and CDR2 FQGNSA. With 2 bases clipped from V and 2 bases from J, the junction kept 6 bases outside the gene matches. The CDR3 sequence: CASSLIAGEAYEQYF. In nucleotides, the CDR3 is TGTGCCAGCAGCTTAATTGCGGGAGAGGCCTACGAGCAGTACTTC.

Ten or more counts support this clonotype. The chain is built from TRBV12-3 or TRBV12-4 and TRBJ2-3; TRBD1 matches 8 bases. J was trimmed by 6 bases and V by 6 bases; bases with no gene match: 14. The CDR3 length is 16 residues. CDR3 nucleotides: TGTGCCAGCAGCGATACCGGAGGACAGGGAATGGATACGCAGTATTTT. The encoded protein is CASSDTGGQGMDTQYF.

Many counts were recorded for this clonotype. The rearrangement links TRBV5-1 to TRBJ2-2; TRBD2 agrees at 10 bases. J was trimmed by 5 bases and V by 0 bases; bases with no gene match: 1. This CDR3 contains 15 residues. Germline V lookup: CDR1 SGHRS, CDR2 YFSETQ. CDR3 nucleotide sequence: TGCGCCAGCAGCTTGGCTAGCGGGAGAACCGGGGAGCTGTTTTTT. Protein product: CASSLASGRTGELFF.

Ten or more counts support this clonotype. The chain has TRBV7-2 and TRBJ2-7; 8 bases match TRBD1. The CDR3 extends over 14 amino acids. The V gene's germline CDR1 is SGHTA and CDR2 FQGNSA. V shed 4 bases and J 4 bases; nucleotides not matched to a gene: 6. The CDR3 spells CASSSRQGPYEQYF. The CDR3 coding sequence is TGTGCCAGCAGCTCCCGACAGGGGCCTTACGAGCAGTACTTC.

This clonotype showed up many times. The chain combines TRBV28 with TRBJ2-7; no firm D call. V was trimmed by 10 bases and J by 1 base, leaving 11 bases between them. The CDR3 has 12 amino acids. Germline V CDR1 and CDR2: MDHEN, SYDVKM. The CDR3 protein is CAIKGDSYEQYF. CDR3 nucleotide sequence: TGTGCCATCAAAGGTGATTCCTACGAGCAGTACTTC.

J is TRBJ2-3 and V is TRBV5-1; 9 positions agree with TRBD1. The CDR3 consists of 14 residues. Germline-derived CDR1 and CDR2 are SGHRS and YFSETQ. J was trimmed by 4 bases and V by 7 bases; bases with no gene match: 7. CDR3 bases: TGCGCCAGCCTGGACAGGGGTATGCCAGATACGCAGTATTTT. Translation: CASLDRGMPDTQYF.

This clonotype was found many times. The chain links TRBV20-1 to TRBJ1-5; D unclear. Germline V gene data show CDR1 as DFQATT and CDR2 as SNEGSKA (reference sequence). The CDR3 is made up of 16 amino acids. The V end lost 0 bases, the J end lost 5 bases, and 17 bases lay between the germline ends. CDR3 region: CSARDRLRAGDQPQHF. As DNA, the CDR3 is TGCAGTGCTAGAGATCGGCTACGGGCCGGGGATCAGCCCCAGCATTTT.

This clonotype was seen ten or more times. V usage is TRBV5-6 and J usage is TRBJ2-3, with a possible D match to TRBD2 (6 bases). Trimming removed 1 base at V and 4 bases at J, with 13 bases between. This CDR3 is built from 15 residues. The germline V gene encodes CDR1 SGHDT and CDR2 YYEEEE. The CDR3 DNA reads TGTGCCAGCAGCTTGCCGCCGGGAGTTTCAGATACGCAGTATTTT. This codes for CASSLPPGVSDTQYF.

This clonotype was seen many times. The DNA for the CDR3 is TGTGCCAGCAGCTTAGCAGGCGGCCTGAGGGGACTAGGGCATCCCTATGAGCAGTTCTTC. Translating it yields CASSLAGGLRGLGHPYEQFF. The chain has TRBV7-9 and TRBJ2-1; 8 bases agree with TRBD2. Germline values: CDR1 SEHNR, CDR2 FQNEAQ (reference sequence). Trimming took 0 bases from V and 8 from J; bases not matched to a gene: 21. The CDR3 extends over 20 amino acids.